The sample holds one count of the clone carrying this T cell receptor (beta chain). The repertoire was sequenced with immunoSEQ multiplex PCR; TCRdb's copy has only in-frame clones and lacks some. The table shows 250,000 to 350,000 clones, with nearly 90% occurring only once. The V and J ends lost 3 bases and 5 bases, in that order; junction bases with no gene match: 10. The CDR3 spans 16 residues. CDR1 LNHDA and CDR2 SQIVND come from the germline V gene (reference sequence). The data derive from a study of blood T cell repertoires in COVID-19. As for the study in general: Acute and convalescent COVID-19 specimens originated in the United States, Italy and Spain. PBMCs, B-cell-depleted T cells, or T cells were the source of the cDNA or gDNA that made up the material.

Clinical history reported by participants formed the basis on which cohorts were assigned. Among Cohort 3 donors, those recovered had two negative PCRs, clearance, or symptom resolution. Sequences were obtained from PBMCs or T cells enriched from blood (not recorded which). The V and J genes are TRBV19 and TRBJ2-1, with 7 bases lining up with TRBD2. The source is a woman aged 25 to 39 who had recovered from COVID-19. This chain's CDR3 is CASSILGGSLHNEQFF. CDR3 DNA sequence: TGTGCCAGTAGTATCCTAGGCGGGAGTCTCCACAATGAGCAGTTCTTC.